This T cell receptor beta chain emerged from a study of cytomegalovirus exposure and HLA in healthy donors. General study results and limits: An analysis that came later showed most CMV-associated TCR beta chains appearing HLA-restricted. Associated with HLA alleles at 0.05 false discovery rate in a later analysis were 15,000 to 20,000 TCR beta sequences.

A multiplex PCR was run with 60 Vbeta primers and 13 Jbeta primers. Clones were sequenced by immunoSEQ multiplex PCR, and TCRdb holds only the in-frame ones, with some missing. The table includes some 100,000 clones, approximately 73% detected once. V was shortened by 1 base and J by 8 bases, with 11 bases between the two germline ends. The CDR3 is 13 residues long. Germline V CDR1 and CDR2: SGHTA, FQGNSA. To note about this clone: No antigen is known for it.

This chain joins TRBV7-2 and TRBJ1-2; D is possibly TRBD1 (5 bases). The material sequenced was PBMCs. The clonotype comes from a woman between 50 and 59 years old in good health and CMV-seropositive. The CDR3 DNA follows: TGTGCCAGCAGCTTAGGCAGGGATCAAGGCTACACCTTC. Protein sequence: CASSLGRDQGYTF.